Listed below are T cell receptor beta chains from one sample, sequenced in a study of T cells in Graves' hyperthyroidism and ophthalmopathy. Via MiXCR, TCRdb re-called the multiplex PCR reads, giving one row per CDR3 protein. The sample has about 700,000 distinct CDR3 sequences; over 40% are singletons. Sequenced: peripheral blood or thyroid tissue (not recorded which). All receptors come from an adult man with Graves' disease, either hyperthyroidism or ophthalmopathy (not recorded which). Both conserved end residues are part of each CDR3. The D gene is left open where the match is weak. Clone size appears in some rows only: once, few, many, or a class for an expanded clone.

>TRBJ1-2|TRBD1|15|.|TRBV5-8
CATSRLGQANYGYTF
TGTGCCACCAGCAGGTTAGGACAGGCTAACTATGGCTACACCTTC
>TRBJ1-2|TRBD1|16|.|TRBV25-1
CASSLGTGTSIYGYTF
TGTGCCAGCTCACTCGGGACAGGGACATCCATCTATGGCTACACCTTC
>TRBJ1-2|TRBD1|16|.|TRBV29-1
CSVEGQGGARWSGYTF
TGCAGCGTTGAAGGTCAGGGGGGGGCGCGGTGGAGTGGCTACACCTTC
>TRBJ2-5|TRBD1|15|.|TRBV19
CASSIGQGGGKTQYF
TGTGCCAGTAGTATAGGACAGGGGGGCGGGAAGACCCAGTACTTC
>TRBJ1-2|TRBD1|15|.|TRBV12-3/TRBV12-4
CASSFSGQGPYGYTF
TGTGCCAGCAGTTTCTCTGGACAGGGCCCATATGGCTACACCTTC
>TRBJ2-5|TRBD1|13|.|TRBV29-1
CSVRTGVRETQYF
TGCAGCGTTAGGACAGGGGTTCGCGAGACCCAGTACTTC
>TRBJ1-1|TRBD1|14|few|TRBV12-3/TRBV12-4
CASSLAGGDSEAFF
TGTGCCAGCAGTTTGGCAGGGGGGGATTCTGAAGCTTTCTTT
>TRBJ2-7|TRBD1|13|.|TRBV7-9
CASSGQGRREQYF
TGTGCCAGCAGCGGACAGGGTCGTCGCGAGCAGTACTTC
>TRBJ1-6|.|17|few|TRBV2
CASSLRASAGANSPLHF
TGTGCCAGCAGTTTAAGGGCCTCGGCAGGCGCTAATTCACCCCTCCACTTT
>TRBJ1-1|TRBD1|16|.|TRBV5-4
CASSFGTGAWGTEAFF
TGTGCCAGCAGCTTCGGGACAGGGGCTTGGGGCACTGAAGCTTTCTTT
>TRBJ2-7|TRBD1|13|.|TRBV6-5
CASSSGQGVGQYF
TGTGCCAGCAGTTCGGGACAGGGAGTTGGGCAGTACTTC
>TRBJ2-5|TRBD1|14|once|TRBV25-1
CAWLGDRGRETQYF
TGTGCCTGGTTAGGAGACAGGGGTCGGGAGACCCAGTACTTC
>TRBJ2-5|TRBD1|14|.|TRBV12-3/TRBV12-4
CASSFPGQGQTQYF
TGTGCCAGCAGTTTCCCGGGACAGGGGCAGACCCAGTACTTC
>TRBJ2-7|TRBD2|14|few|TRBV20-1
CSARGAGGSYEQYF
TGCAGTGCTAGAGGAGCGGGAGGGTCCTACGAGCAGTACTTC
>TRBJ1-1|TRBD1|14|many|TRBV7-2
CASSLRTGNTEAFF
TGTGCCAGCAGCTTACGGACAGGGAACACTGAAGCTTTCTTT
>TRBJ2-5|.|15|.|TRBV5-1
CASSFRWDTQETQYF
TGCGCCAGCAGCTTCCGTTGGGACACCCAAGAGACCCAGTACTTC
>TRBJ1-2|.|12|.|TRBV25-1
CASRTQDYGYTF
TGTGCCAGCCGGACGCAAGACTATGGCTACACCTTC
>TRBJ2-5|TRBD2|17|.|TRBV24-1
CAASEPGGNVGQETQYF
TGTGCCGCCAGTGAACCGGGGGGGAATGTGGGCCAAGAGACCCAGTACTTC
>TRBJ1-5|TRBD1|15|.|TRBV24-1
CATSPGQGAWQPQHF
TGTGCCACCAGTCCCGGACAGGGGGCATGGCAGCCCCAGCATTTT
>TRBJ2-2|TRBD2|17|once|TRBV25-1
CASSKRLAGANTGELFF
TGTGCCAGCAGTAAAAGACTAGCGGGTGCGAACACCGGGGAGCTGTTTTTT